This TCR beta chain stems from a study of blood T cell repertoires in COVID-19. Study details: Nucleic acid was either cDNA or gDNA, and it came from T cells, B-cell-depleted T cells, or PBMCs.

As originally analysed: For nucleated cells, counts were estimated from reference gene primer amplification. Repertoires were generated with immunoSEQ multiplex PCR, while TCRdb's copy carries only in-frame clones and drops some. The V and J calls and clone size are taken from that table; D and trimming were inferred from the DNA. The sample records about 29,000 clones, 60% to 85% being singletons. Trimming stripped 7 bases from V and 2 bases from J, with 18 bases between. The CDR3 runs 15 residues. Germline V gene sequence: CDR1 MNHEY, CDR2 SVGAGI. The rearrangement uses TRBV6-5 and TRBJ2-7; D is undetermined. Specimen: peripheral blood. The receptor was isolated from a woman aged 70-85 years with active or convalescent COVID-19. DNA of the CDR3: TGTGCCAGCATGGGTGACGCAGGCGTGGCCTACGAGCAGTACTTC. Its translation is CASMGDAGVAYEQYF.